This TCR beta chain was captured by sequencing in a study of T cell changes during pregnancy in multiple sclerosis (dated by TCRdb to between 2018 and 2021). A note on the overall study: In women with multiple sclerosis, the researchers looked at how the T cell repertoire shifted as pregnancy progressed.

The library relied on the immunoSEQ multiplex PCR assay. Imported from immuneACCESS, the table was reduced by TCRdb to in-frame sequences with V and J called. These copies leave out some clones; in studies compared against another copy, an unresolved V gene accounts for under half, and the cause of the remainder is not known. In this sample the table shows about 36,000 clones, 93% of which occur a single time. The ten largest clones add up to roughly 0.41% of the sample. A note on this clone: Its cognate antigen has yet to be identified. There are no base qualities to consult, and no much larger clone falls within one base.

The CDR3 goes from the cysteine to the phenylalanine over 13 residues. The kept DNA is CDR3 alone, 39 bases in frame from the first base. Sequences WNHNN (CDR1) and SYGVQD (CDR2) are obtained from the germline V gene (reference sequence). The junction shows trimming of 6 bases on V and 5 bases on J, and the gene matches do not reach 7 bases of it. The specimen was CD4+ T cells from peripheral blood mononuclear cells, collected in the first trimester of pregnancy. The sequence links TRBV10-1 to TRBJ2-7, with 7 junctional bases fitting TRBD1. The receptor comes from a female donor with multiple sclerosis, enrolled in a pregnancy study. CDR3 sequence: CASSRDRANEQYF. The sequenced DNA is TGCGCCAGCAGCAGAGACAGGGCGAACGAGCAGTACTTC.